This TCR beta chain originates from a study of blood T cell repertoires in COVID-19. Across the whole study: Material from acute and convalescent COVID-19 was sourced from the United States, Italy and Spain.

Method: immunoSEQ multiplex PCR; TCRdb's copy keeps in-frame clones and lacks some. The sample gives 250,000 to 350,000 clones, around 89% of which show up once; over 5.5% is in the top ten. In germline, CDR1 is KGHSH, CDR2 LQKENI. The CDR3 is 15 residues long. V was trimmed by 0 bases and J by 7 bases, leaving 16 bases between them. This chain connects TRBV18 to TRBJ2-7; weak D call: TRBD1 (5 bases). This sequence was found in a woman in her 50s with COVID-19, enrolled during active disease. Sequencing was carried out using peripheral blood. CDR3 sequence reads: CASSPPSPRAGEQYF. The CDR3 DNA is TGTGCCAGCTCACCACCATCCCCCAGGGCTGGGGAGCAGTACTTC.